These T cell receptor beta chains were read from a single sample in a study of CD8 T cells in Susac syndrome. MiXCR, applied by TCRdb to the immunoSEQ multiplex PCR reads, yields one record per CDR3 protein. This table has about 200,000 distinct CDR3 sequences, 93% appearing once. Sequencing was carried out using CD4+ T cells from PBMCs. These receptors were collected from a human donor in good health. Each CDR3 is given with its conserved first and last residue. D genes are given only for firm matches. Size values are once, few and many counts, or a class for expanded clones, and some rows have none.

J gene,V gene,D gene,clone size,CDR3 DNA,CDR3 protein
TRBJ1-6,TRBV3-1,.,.,TGTGCCAGCAGCCAGGACCCATTGAGGTCACCCCTCCACTTT,CASSQDPLRSPLHF
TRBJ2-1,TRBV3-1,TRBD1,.,TGTGCCAGCAGCCACACCCCCCGGACAGGGTCGGGGAATGAGCAGTTCTTC,CASSHTPRTGSGNEQFF
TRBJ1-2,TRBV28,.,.,TGTGCCAGCAGTTTACCGGGGGAATACTATGGCTACACCTTC,CASSLPGEYYGYTF
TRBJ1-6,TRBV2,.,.,TGTGCCAGCAAGGGCTTCGGTAATTCACCCCTCCACTTT,CASKGFGNSPLHF
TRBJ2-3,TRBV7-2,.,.,TGTGCCAGCAGCTTGAAGCGGCGAGGAGGGACAGATACGCAGTATTTT,CASSLKRRGGTDTQYF
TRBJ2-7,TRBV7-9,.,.,TGTGCCAGCAGCCCCTTCTCCTCCTACGAGCAGTACTTC,CASSPFSSYEQYF
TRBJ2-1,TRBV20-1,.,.,TGCAGTGCTAGCCGGGCCCTCGGTGAGCAGTTCTTC,CSASRALGEQFF
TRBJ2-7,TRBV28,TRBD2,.,TGTGCCAGCAGCCCTAAACGTGCTAGCGGGATCCACGAGCAGTACTTC,CASSPKRASGIHEQYF
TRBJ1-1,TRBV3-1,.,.,TGTGCCAGCTCCCGGGAAGTCACACGAAAAGCTTTCTTT,CASSREVTRKAFF
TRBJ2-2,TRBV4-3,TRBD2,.,TGCGCCAGCAGCCAAGGGCCTCGGGGGGGGATGGGCACCGGGGAGCTGTTTTTT,CASSQGPRGGMGTGELFF
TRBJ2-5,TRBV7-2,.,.,TGTGCCAGCAGCTTGGCCTACCAAGAGACCCAGTACTTC,CASSLAYQETQYF
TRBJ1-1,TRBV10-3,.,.,TGTGCCATCAGTGACTCGGCGGGGGCAATAGGCACTGAAGCTTTCTTT,CAISDSAGAIGTEAFF
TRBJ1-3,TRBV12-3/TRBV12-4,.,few,TGTGCCAGCAGTCCGTACTCGGGTGGAAACACCATATATTTT,CASSPYSGGNTIYF
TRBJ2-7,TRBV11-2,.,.,TGTGCCAGCAGCTTAGCAGGGTACCGCGAGCAGTACTTC,CASSLAGYREQYF
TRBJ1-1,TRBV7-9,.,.,TGTGCCAGCAGCTTAGGAGGGGTTCCAAACACTGAAGCTTTCTTT,CASSLGGVPNTEAFF
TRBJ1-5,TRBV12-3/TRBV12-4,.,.,TGTGCCAGCAGTTCTTTAGGGGGTCAGCCCCAGCATTTT,CASSSLGGQPQHF
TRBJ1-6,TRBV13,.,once,TGTGCCAGCAGCCCCCGGGACATCTATAATTCACCCCTCCACTTT,CASSPRDIYNSPLHF
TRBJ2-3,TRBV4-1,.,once,TGCGCCAGCAGCCAAGATCCAGGGTACACAGATACGCAGTATTTT,CASSQDPGYTDTQYF
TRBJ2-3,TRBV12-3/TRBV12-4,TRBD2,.,TGTGCCAGCAGTCCAAGACCGGGACTAGCTAACTCAGATACGCAGTATTTT,CASSPRPGLANSDTQYF
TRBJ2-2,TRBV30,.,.,TGTGCCTGGGGGGGTCAAAACACCGGGGAGCTGTTTTTT,CAWGGQNTGELFF
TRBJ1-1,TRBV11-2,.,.,TGTGCCAGCACCGGGCGGTTGAACACTGAAGCTTTCTTT,CASTGRLNTEAFF